The clone carrying this T cell receptor beta chain was found a few times. These data come from a study of T-cell memory formation after mild COVID-19. The CDR3 loop spans 12 amino acids. Germline CDR1 SQVTM, CDR2 ANQGSEA. V lost 2 bases and J 5 bases, leaving 7 bases between the germline ends. Using its own MiXCR run on the 5' RACE reads, TCRdb lists one record per CDR3 protein. Of about 470,000 distinct CDR3 sequences in the sample, nearly 25% were seen once. The origin of this receptor is an adult woman who had mild COVID-19 (a few samples of this study predate the infection). Cell type and time point are not known. Specimen: PBMCs or a T cell subset sorted from them (not recorded which). The chain couples TRBV29-1 to TRBJ2-1; D is unresolved. DNA of the CDR3: TGCAGCGTTGAACTCTACGACAATGAGCAGTTCTTC. Translated, it gives CSVELYDNEQFF.